A selection of T cell receptor beta chains follows, all from one sample in a study of human T cells and chemical hapten exposure. MiXCR was run by TCRdb on the RACE reads, yielding one entry per CDR3 protein. Seen here are approximately 90,000 distinct CDR3 sequences, about 8.7% observed once, and the top ten hold about 3%. Sequencing used whole blood. Every receptor here comes from a female donor in good health. Some clones in this sample may be carry-over from other donors' samples. Each CDR3 is given with its conserved first and last residue. Fields, in order: V gene, D gene, clone size, J gene, CDR3 protein. A D gene is named only where the DNA matches it firmly. Clone size appears in some rows only: once, few, many, or a class for an expanded clone.

>TRBV7-3|-|-|TRBJ2-2
CASSASVYHTGELFF
>TRBV5-1|TRBD1|-|TRBJ2-6
CASSQIRGTGSGANVLTF
>TRBV4-2|-|-|TRBJ2-5
CASSQVFLLSETQYF
>TRBV3-1|-|few|TRBJ2-7
CASSLRGGDTDQYF
>TRBV24-1|-|many|TRBJ2-2
CATSGSGGNAGELFF
>TRBV6-2/TRBV6-3|TRBD2|many|TRBJ2-7
CASRPGGTEQYF
>TRBV2|-|many|TRBJ1-3
CASSESPGGGNTIYF
>TRBV2|TRBD1|many|TRBJ1-1
CASSKVLGQGFSMNTEAFF
>TRBV6-5|-|few|TRBJ1-2
CASKSDMGHGYTF
>TRBV6-6|TRBD1|-|TRBJ1-4
CASRSPGQEIDEKLFF
>TRBV29-1|TRBD2|-|TRBJ2-5
CSAGTAGETQYF
>TRBV6-1|-|-|TRBJ1-5
CASRRGMEPQNF
>TRBV20-1|-|few|TRBJ2-7
CSARTGTVTYEQYF
>TRBV6-6|-|-|TRBJ2-5
CASSYTWRETQYF
>TRBV3-1|TRBD2|few|TRBJ2-5
CASSQAISLAGGWGETQYF
>TRBV10-2|-|few|TRBJ2-5
CASSAGSSLETQYF
>TRBV6-2/TRBV6-3|-|few|TRBJ1-1
CASSRGYPRGTEAFF
>TRBV9|TRBD1|few|TRBJ1-2
CASSPRPGTGEAWYGYTF
>TRBV7-2|TRBD1|-|TRBJ2-7
CASSSTGYEQYF
>TRBV28|-|-|TRBJ2-6
CASSLEGASGANVLTF
>TRBV20-1|-|-|TRBJ1-2
CSARDRCSGYTF
>TRBV12-3/TRBV12-4|TRBD1|-|TRBJ2-2
CASSWDRVDTGELFF
>TRBV29-1|TRBD1|-|TRBJ2-3
CSVEVMDRGADTQYF
>TRBV7-3|TRBD1|many|TRBJ2-3
CASSLTAPEGGQGDTQYF
>TRBV10-2|-|-|TRBJ2-1
CASSELEDEQFF
>TRBV4-3|-|many|TRBJ2-3
CASSQDETTDTQYF
>TRBV19|-|-|TRBJ1-2
CASSINREKNGYTF
>TRBV6-2/TRBV6-3|-|many|TRBJ2-7
CASSYPGGYSYEQYF
>TRBV12-3/TRBV12-4|TRBD1|few|TRBJ1-2
CASSLSGGRFFNYGYTF
>TRBV7-9|-|many|TRBJ2-2
CASSSYTGELFF
>TRBV20-1|-|-|TRBJ1-3
CSARAADPGNTIYF
>TRBV28|-|few|TRBJ1-1
CASRPARTEAFF
>TRBV4-3|-|few|TRBJ2-1
CASSQDTFLMGNEQFF
>TRBV19|TRBD1|many|TRBJ1-5
CASSILQGANQPQHF
>TRBV5-1|TRBD1|many|TRBJ2-3
CASRRGQAATDTQYF
>TRBV27|-|many|TRBJ2-7
CASRLGTGDEQYF
>TRBV5-5|-|few|TRBJ2-1
CASSLFRGDNEQFF
>TRBV29-1|TRBD2|many|TRBJ2-1
CSAPGLAGVHASNEQFF
>TRBV10-3|-|many|TRBJ2-1
CAISESRTTEFF
>TRBV5-1|TRBD1|few|TRBJ2-1
CASSSTGTGFYNEQFF